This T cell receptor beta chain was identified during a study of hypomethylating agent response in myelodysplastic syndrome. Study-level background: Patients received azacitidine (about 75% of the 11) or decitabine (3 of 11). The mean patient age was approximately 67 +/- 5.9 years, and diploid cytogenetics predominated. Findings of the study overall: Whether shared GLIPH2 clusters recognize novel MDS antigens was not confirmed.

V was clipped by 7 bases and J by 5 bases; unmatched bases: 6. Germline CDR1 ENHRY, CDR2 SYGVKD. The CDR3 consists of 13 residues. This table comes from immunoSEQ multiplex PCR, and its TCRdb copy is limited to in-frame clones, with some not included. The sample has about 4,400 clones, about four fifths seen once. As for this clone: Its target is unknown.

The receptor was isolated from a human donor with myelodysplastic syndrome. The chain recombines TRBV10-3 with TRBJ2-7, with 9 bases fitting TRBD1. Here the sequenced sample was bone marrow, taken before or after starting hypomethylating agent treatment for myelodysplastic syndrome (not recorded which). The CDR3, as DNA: TGTGCCATCAAGTCGACAGGGGGTGACGAGCAGTACTTC. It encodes CAIKSTGGDEQYF.